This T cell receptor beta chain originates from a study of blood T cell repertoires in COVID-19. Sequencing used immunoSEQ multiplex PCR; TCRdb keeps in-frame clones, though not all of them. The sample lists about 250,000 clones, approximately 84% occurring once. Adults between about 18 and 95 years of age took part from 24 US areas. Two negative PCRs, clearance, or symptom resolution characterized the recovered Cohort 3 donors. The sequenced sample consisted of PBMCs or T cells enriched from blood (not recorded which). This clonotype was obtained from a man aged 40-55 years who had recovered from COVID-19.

The CDR3 sequence: CSVLRGGNEQFF. In DNA form, the CDR3 reads TGCAGCGTTCTGCGGGGAGGCAATGAGCAGTTCTTC. The rearrangement links TRBV29-1 to TRBJ2-1; D is perhaps TRBD2 (6 bases). The CDR3 sequence is 12 residues long. From germline, CDR1 is SQVTM and CDR2 ANQGSEA. V gave up 5 bases and J gave up 6 bases, with 11 bases separating them.